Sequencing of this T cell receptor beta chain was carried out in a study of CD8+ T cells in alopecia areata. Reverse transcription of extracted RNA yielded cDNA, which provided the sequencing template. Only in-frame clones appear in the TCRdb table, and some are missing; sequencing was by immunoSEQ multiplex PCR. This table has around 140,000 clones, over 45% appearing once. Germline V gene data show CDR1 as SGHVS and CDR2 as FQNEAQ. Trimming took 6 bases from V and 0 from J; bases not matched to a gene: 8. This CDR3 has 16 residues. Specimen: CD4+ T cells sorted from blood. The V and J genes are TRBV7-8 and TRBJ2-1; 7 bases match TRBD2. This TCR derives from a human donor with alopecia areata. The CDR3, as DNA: TGTGCCAGCAGGCCCTTAGCGGGCTTCTCCTACAATGAGCAGTTCTTC. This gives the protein CASRPLAGFSYNEQFF.